This TCR beta chain derives from a study of identical twins. All donors were healthy, and all were Caucasian. Template switching created a universal primer site, and the cDNA included unique molecular identifiers. MiXCR was run by TCRdb on the 5' RACE reads, yielding one entry per CDR3 protein. The repertoire consists of about 700,000 distinct CDR3 sequences, with 6% to 6.5% occurring once and the leading ten covering around 2%. Many counts were recorded for this clonotype. This CDR3 is 14 amino acids long. V lost 7 bases and J lost 8, with 20 bases in between. Looked up from germline, CDR1 is SEHNR and CDR2 is FQNEAQ (reference sequence).

The specimen sequenced was naive T cells sorted from blood. The chain is built from TRBV7-9 and TRBJ1-1; TRBD1 is a possible D gene (5 bases). The receptor was derived from a man aged 18 to 30 in good health. This chain's CDR3 is CASTDIRQLTEAFF. The CDR3 DNA follows: TGTGCCAGCACCGACATAAGACAGCTGACAGAAGCTTTCTTT.